Presented here are 21 T cell receptor beta chains from one specimen sequenced in a study of human T cells and chemical hapten exposure (dated by TCRdb to the early 2020s). Interpreted using the paper, the time point label stands for: patch test 2, 6 weeks after DPC sensitization. The sample's treatment or condition label, decoded: therapeutic diphenylcyclopropenone sensitization with weekly scalp DPC. Libraries came from RACE. Sequencing was performed on a NextSeq 500. Using fastp at Q25 and MiXCR, TCRdb reprocessed the public reads and kept productive beta chains. Identical CDR3 protein sequences are pooled into one entry, listed with their most common genes and DNA. The sample table holds hundreds of thousands of distinct CDR3 sequences, of which just under 6.5% were seen once. Of the sample, 4.5% to 6% falls within the top ten clones. This material consisted of whole blood, taken in connection with sensitization to the hapten diphenylcyclopropenone (DPC). Every receptor here comes from a woman aged 18-29 years with alopecia areata. Some clones in this sample may be carry-over from other donors' samples.

The rearrangement joins TRBV7-2 to TRBJ2-3, with 8 bases fitting TRBD1. From germline, CDR1 is SGHTA and CDR2 FQGNSA. The ends lost 6 bases at V and 2 bases at J; junction bases unmatched: 7. CDR3 length: 15 residues. As DNA, the CDR3 is TGTGCCAGCAGTCGGCAGGGGGCTCCCACAGATACGCAGTATTTT. Amino acids: CASSRQGAPTDTQYF.

At least ten counts were recorded for this clonotype. The chain uses TRBV3-1 and TRBJ1-4; D is unresolved. Trimming left V 0 bases short and J 5 bases short, with 7 bases between. The CDR3 covers 14 residues. CDR1 is LGHDT, CDR2 YNNKEL, per germline (reference sequence). The CDR3 loop reads CASSQEGPNEKLFF. Written as DNA, the CDR3 is TGTGCCAGCAGCCAAGAAGGACCGAATGAAAAACTGTTTTTT.

This rearrangement joins TRBV7-3 to TRBJ2-2, with 7 bases fitting TRBD2. The CDR3 is made up of 16 amino acids. The V and J ends lost 3 bases and 1 base, in that order; junction bases with no gene match: 5. Germline values: CDR1 SGHTA, CDR2 FQGTGA. As DNA, the CDR3 is TGTGCCAGCAGCTTTACGGGGGGTCGGAACACCGGGGAGCTGTTTTTT. This translates into CASSFTGGRNTGELFF. The full variable domain, in which reference TRBV7-3 and TRBJ2-2 provide the parts outside the CDR3, is GAGVSQTPSNKVTEKGKYVELRCDPISGHTALYWYRQSLGQGPEFLIYFQGTGAADDSGLPNDRFFAVRPEGSVSTLKIQRTERGDSAVYLCASSFTGGRNTGELFFGEGSRLTVL.

The rearrangement links TRBV18 to TRBJ2-6; 7 positions match TRBD2. CDR3 size: 15 residues. CDR1 and CDR2 from the germline V gene are KGHSH and LQKENI. Unmatched junction bases numbered 11, after V lost 3 bases and J lost 12 bases. The CDR3 nucleotides read TGTGCCAGCTCACCCCTGGGGCGGGACTACACCGTCCTGACTTTC. This translates into CASSPLGRDYTVLTF.

The chain is built from TRBV6-5 and TRBJ1-3; D is undetermined. V lost 0 bases and J lost 0, with 6 bases in between. The CDR3 contains 15 residues. Germline assignment: CDR1 MNHEY and CDR2 SVGAGI. This chain's CDR3 is CASSYSKSSGNTIYF. CDR3 sequence (DNA): TGTGCCAGCAGTTACTCGAAATCCTCTGGAAACACCATATATTTT.

The V and J genes are TRBV7-8 and TRBJ1-1, with D possibly TRBD1 on 6 matching bases. The CDR3 runs 16 residues. Germline loops: CDR1 SGHVS, CDR2 FQNEAQ. Trimming left V 6 bases short and J 2 bases short, with 19 bases between. The CDR3 coding sequence is TGTGCCAGCAGTCCCAGGCAGGGGAATTTAAACACTGAAGCTTTCTTT. As protein: CASSPRQGNLNTEAFF.

This clonotype was recorded a few times. The chain uses TRBV27 and TRBJ1-6; 10 nucleotides line up with TRBD1. This CDR3 has 17 residues. Germline trimming cut 5 bases from V and 5 bases from J; bases unmatched to any gene: 9. Germline assignment: CDR1 MNHEY and CDR2 SMNVEV (reference sequence). DNA of the CDR3: TGTGCCAGCAGTGACTCGACAGGGGGCGCCCATAATTCACCCCTCCACTTT. This gives the protein CASSDSTGGAHNSPLHF.

This clonotype was picked up many times. This chain links TRBV20-1 with TRBJ1-6; 9 bases are a match to TRBD1. There are 16 residues in the CDR3. V was clipped by 5 bases and J by 5 bases; unmatched bases: 10. CDR1 DFQATT and CDR2 SNEGSKA come from the germline V gene (reference sequence). CDR3 DNA: TGCAGTGCTCCGCAAGCACAGGGGGCGGATAATTCACCCCTCCACTTT. The encoded protein is CSAPQAQGADNSPLHF.

This clonotype was detected a few times. The rearrangement links TRBV15 to TRBJ1-5; 9 positions agree with TRBD1. V trimming: 4 bases; J trimming: 1 base; junction bases outside the gene matches: 5. CDR3 length: 16 residues. The germline V gene encodes CDR1 LNHNV and CDR2 YYDKDF (reference sequence). The DNA of the CDR3 is TGTGCCACCAGCATAGGGACAGGGTCGAGCAATCAGCCCCAGCATTTT. Translating it yields CATSIGTGSSNQPQHF.

There are many counts of this clonotype. This rearrangement joins TRBV29-1 to TRBJ2-5; D not resolved. V was clipped by 1 base and J by 0 bases, with 9 bases between them. The CDR3 length is 14 residues. CDR1 SQVTM and CDR2 ANQGSEA come from the germline V gene. CDR3 residues: CSVEGPLYQETQYF. CDR3 sequence (DNA): TGCAGCGTTGAAGGACCGTTGTACCAAGAGACCCAGTACTTC.

This clonotype was seen many times. The chain is built from TRBV4-2 and TRBJ1-5; maybe TRBD1 (5 bases). The V and J ends lost 3 bases and 5 bases respectively, with 14 bases between them. There are 15 residues in the CDR3. Germline V lookup: CDR1 LGHNA, CDR2 YNFKEQ. The CDR3 nucleotides read TGTGCCAGCAGCCATGCTGTAAGGGGCGATCAGCCCCAGCATTTT. Amino acid sequence: CASSHAVRGDQPQHF.

This clonotype has only a few counts. The rearrangement uses TRBV7-9 and TRBJ2-3; D not resolved. The CDR3 loop spans 12 amino acids. Germline V gene data show CDR1 as SEHNR and CDR2 as FQNEAQ (reference sequence). The V and J ends lost 5 bases and 2 bases respectively, with 5 bases between them. In DNA form, the CDR3 reads TGTGCCAGCAGCATCAACACAGATACGCAGTATTTT. Its translation is CASSINTDTQYF.

This clonotype appeared many times. The chain uses TRBV7-3 and TRBJ2-1; 14 bases match TRBD2. The CDR3 runs 15 residues. Germline lookup yields CDR1 SGHTA and CDR2 FQGTGA. The junction had 6 bases not matched to a gene; V was cut back by 5 bases and J by 9 bases. CDR3 nucleotide sequence: TGTGCCAGCAGCCCGCCTGGACTAGCGGGGGGTGAGCAGTTCTTC. This encodes CASSPPGLAGGEQFF.

In its sample, this clonotype was seen a few times. The J gene is TRBJ2-1, the V gene TRBV7-2; 8 bases line up with TRBD2. Trimming removed 4 bases from V and 7 bases from J; junction bases left unmatched: 3. This CDR3 has 13 residues. Germline CDR1 SGHTA, CDR2 FQGNSA. The CDR3 region is CASSSAGGNEQFF. For the CDR3, the DNA is TGTGCCAGCAGCTCCGCGGGGGGTAATGAGCAGTTCTTC.

The V call is TRBV28, the J call TRBJ2-2; 9 bases are a match to TRBD2. CDR1 and CDR2 (germline): MDHEN, SYDVKM. V gave up 6 bases and J gave up 0 bases; unmatched junction bases: 2. The CDR3 length is 15 residues. The CDR3 nucleotides are TGTGCCAGCAGGCGGGGGGGATCGAACACCGGGGAGCTGTTTTTT. The encoded protein is CASRRGGSNTGELFF.

This sequence joins TRBV2 and TRBJ2-1; 9 nucleotides match TRBD2. The CDR3 length is 18 residues. Germline CDR1 reads SNHLY; CDR2 reads FYNNEI. V lost 3 bases and J lost 3; bases outside the gene matches: 12. CDR3 sequence: CASSDEDGSGGLYNEQFF. CDR3 nucleotide sequence: TGTGCCAGCAGTGACGAGGATGGTAGCGGGGGTCTCTACAATGAGCAGTTCTTC.

This clonotype was counted many times. The genes are TRBV20-1 and TRBJ1-4; maybe TRBD1 (6 bases). Germline V gives CDR1 DFQATT, CDR2 SNEGSKA (reference sequence). This CDR3 contains 13 residues. The V end lost 7 bases, the J end lost 3 bases, and 12 bases lay between the germline ends. In nucleotides, the CDR3 is TGCAGTGGGCAGGGGACGGCTAATGAAAAACTGTTTTTT. It codes for CSGQGTANEKLFF.

This clonotype occurred a few times. The rearrangement joins TRBV19 to TRBJ1-2; no firm D call. Germline lookup yields CDR1 LNHDA and CDR2 SQIVND (reference sequence). The CDR3 is made up of 12 amino acids. Trimming took off 9 bases at V and 4 bases at J, with 12 bases between the two ends. CDR3 coding DNA: TGTGCCAGCGGTCTCTATAGCTATGGCTACACCTTC. It is translated as CASGLYSYGYTF.

The table lists this clonotype with many counts. The J gene is TRBJ2-1, the V gene TRBV12-3 or TRBV12-4; perhaps TRBD2 as D (6 bases). With 4 bases removed from V and 7 bases from J, the gap between germline ends came to 11 bases. The CDR3 contains 13 residues. CDR3 DNA: TGTGCCAGCAGTTCCGCCGGGACTAATGAGCAGTTCTTC. Protein product: CASSSAGTNEQFF.

The gene calls are TRBV7-6 and TRBJ2-2; the match to TRBD1 covers 7 bases. Trimming at V came to 1 base and at J to 6 bases, leaving 5 bases not matched to a gene. Germline values: CDR1 SGHVS, CDR2 FNYEAQ. This CDR3 region has 15 residues. The CDR3 region is CASSLEGGAAGELFF. CDR3 DNA: TGTGCCAGCAGCTTAGAAGGGGGCGCTGCCGGGGAGCTGTTTTTT.

Many counts were recorded for this clonotype. This chain links TRBV7-8 with TRBJ2-1; possibly TRBD1 for D (5 bases). This CDR3 spans 14 amino acids. Germline-derived CDR1 and CDR2 are SGHVS and FQNEAQ. The V end was cut by 5 bases, the J end by 2 bases, with 10 bases between. CDR3 bases: TGTGCCAGCAGCGCCGACAGTACCTACAATGAGCAGTTCTTC. This codes for CASSADSTYNEQFF.